The 20 T cell receptor beta chains below come from one sample, sequenced in a study of shared clonotypes between healthy human individuals. Libraries were prepared by immunoSEQ multiplex PCR; TCRdb keeps only in-frame clonotypes and omits some of them. The table lists 400,000 to 550,000 clones, 70% to 80% of them singletons. The material sequenced was PBMCs. The receptors originated from a woman in her forties in good health. Some clones in this sample may be carry-over from other donors' samples.

This rearrangement joins TRBV14 to TRBJ2-5, with a tentative D call TRBD1 (5 bases). CDR1 is SGHDN, CDR2 FVKESK, per germline. CDR3 length: 13 amino acids. The V end lost 6 bases, the J end lost 5 bases, and 13 bases lay between the germline ends. The DNA for the CDR3 is TGTGCCAGCAGAGAGCAGGGCGGCGAGACCCAGTACTTC. Translated, it gives CASREQGGETQYF. Using reference TRBV14 and TRBJ2-5 for the parts outside the CDR3, the full variable domain is EAGVTQFPSHSVIEKGQTVTLRCDPISGHDNLYWYRRVMGKEIKFLLHFVKESKQDESGMPNNRFLAERTGGTYSTLKVQPAELEDSGVYFCASREQGGETQYFGPGTRLLVL.

V is TRBV27 and J is TRBJ2-5; the D is unclear. The CDR3 length is 14 residues. Germline V gene data show CDR1 as MNHEY and CDR2 as SMNVEV (reference sequence). The germline V and J ends were trimmed by 2 bases and 1 base, with 8 bases remaining between them. CDR3 loop: CASSLRAVQETQYF. Here the CDR3 DNA reads TGTGCCAGCAGTTTAAGGGCAGTCCAAGAGACCCAGTACTTC.

This clone came up a few times. The chain couples TRBV5-6 to TRBJ1-1; D is uncertain. Trimming shortened V by 3 bases and J by 8 bases, and 8 bases separated the two germline ends. The CDR3 sequence is 11 residues long. The germline CDR1 and CDR2 sequences are SGHDT and YYEEEE. CDR3 DNA sequence: TGTGCCAGCAGCTCGGGGTTCGAAGCTTTCTTT. Its translation: CASSSGFEAFF.

This clone was counted a few times. The V gene is TRBV5-1, the J gene TRBJ1-1, with TRBD1 identical over 7 bases. CDR3 length equals 12 residues. Germline lookup yields CDR1 SGHRS and CDR2 YFSETQ. J was trimmed by 6 bases and V by 2 bases; bases with no gene match: 1. The chain's CDR3 is CASSFTGAEAFF. The CDR3 DNA reads as TGCGCCAGCAGCTTTACAGGGGCTGAAGCTTTCTTT.

This chain connects TRBV20-1 to TRBJ1-1; D is undetermined. This CDR3 has 11 residues. Looked up from germline, CDR1 is DFQATT and CDR2 is SNEGSKA (reference sequence). Trimming stripped 6 bases from V and 3 bases from J, with 8 bases between. CDR3 region: CSAGRDTEAFF. CDR3 bases: TGCAGTGCCGGTAGAGACACTGAAGCTTTCTTT.

CDR3 DNA sequence: TGTGCCAGCAGCCCGACAGGGGCCCGCCACGAGCAGTACTTC. Its protein is CASSPTGARHEQYF. The genes are TRBV9 and TRBJ2-7; TRBD1 matches 8 bases. The trim removed 4 bases at V and 5 bases at J, leaving 8 bases unmatched. The CDR3 is 14 amino acids. The germline V gene encodes CDR1 SGDLS and CDR2 YYNGEE.

Worth noting for this clone: It may be a read error: a sequence one base away is much more abundant. V gene TRBV19 combines with J gene TRBJ2-1; 10 nucleotides agree with TRBD2. The CDR3 extends over 14 amino acids. Germline V CDR1 and CDR2: LNHDA, SQIVND (reference sequence). V lost 4 bases and J lost 9; bases outside the gene matches: 6. CDR3 DNA: TGTGCCAGTAGTAACCCGGGACTAGCGAGTGAGCAGTTCTTC. This sequence encodes CASSNPGLASEQFF.

The rearrangement joins TRBV5-5 to TRBJ2-1; no clear D gene. The germline V gene has CDR1 SGHKS and CDR2 YYEKEE (reference sequence). V was cut by 0 bases and J by 0 bases, with 7 bases left in between. The CDR3 is 15 residues long. Written as DNA, the CDR3 is TGTGCCAGCAGCTTGGACAGAGACTCCTACAATGAGCAGTTCTTC. Translated: CASSLDRDSYNEQFF.

The DNA for the CDR3 is TGTGCCAGCAGCTCGCTAGCGGCAGATACGCAGTATTTT. This encodes CASSSLAADTQYF. The chain carries TRBV5-6 and TRBJ2-3; 7 bases match TRBD2. With 3 bases clipped from V and 4 bases from J, the junction kept 2 bases outside the gene matches. Per the germline V gene, CDR1 is SGHDT and CDR2 is YYEEEE. The CDR3 contains 13 residues.

This chain links TRBV6-6 with TRBJ2-3; 8 bases match TRBD2. The J segment lost 5 bases and the V segment lost 8 bases, leaving 6 bases of the junction unmatched. The length of the CDR3 is 13 residues. Germline loops: CDR1 MNHNY, CDR2 SVGAGI (reference sequence). CDR3 region: CASQRELQDTQYF. In DNA, the CDR3 is TGTGCCAGCCAGCGGGAGTTACAAGATACGCAGTATTTT.

The chain is built from TRBV28 and TRBJ2-1; 12 bases align to TRBD2. Trimming cost V 4 bases and J 7 bases; bases outside gene matches: 8. This CDR3 comprises 16 residues. Looked up from germline, CDR1 is MDHEN and CDR2 is SYDVKM. For the CDR3, the DNA is TGTGCCAGCAGTTCAACTAGCGGGAGGACTCTTAATGAGCAGTTCTTC. This codes for CASSSTSGRTLNEQFF.

The rearrangement uses TRBV14 and TRBJ2-1; the D is unclear. This CDR3 is built from 13 residues. V was cut by 1 base and J by 0 bases, with 1 base left in between. The germline CDR1 and CDR2 sequences are SGHDN and FVKESK. CDR3 DNA: TGTGCCAGCAGCCAAGTCTCCTACAATGAGCAGTTCTTC. Translated: CASSQVSYNEQFF.

The chain joins TRBV19 to TRBJ1-1, with D unresolved. The germline V and J ends were trimmed by 2 bases and 5 bases, with 9 bases remaining between them. Germline CDR1 and CDR2: LNHDA and SQIVND (reference sequence). The CDR3 covers 13 residues. The CDR3 reads CASSISAGTEAFF. CDR3 sequence (DNA): TGTGCCAGTAGTATATCTGCGGGGACTGAAGCTTTCTTT.

The rearrangement uses TRBV7-2 and TRBJ2-3; D perhaps matches TRBD2 (6 bases). Trimming stripped 5 bases from V and 2 bases from J, with 11 bases between. The CDR3 sequence is 14 residues long. Germline V gene lookup returns CDR1 SGHTA and CDR2 FQGNSA. In nucleotides, the CDR3 is TGTGCCAGCAGCCCGACTAGTAACACAGATACGCAGTATTTT. Protein sequence: CASSPTSNTDTQYF.

The chain employs TRBV5-6 and TRBJ2-3; D gene unclear. The ends were cut back, 2 bases at V and 2 bases at J, with 6 bases in the middle. The CDR3 covers 13 residues. CDR1 is SGHDT and CDR2 is YYEEEE in the germline V gene. CDR3 in amino acids: CASSLTPTDTQYF. The DNA for the CDR3 is TGTGCCAGCAGCTTAACCCCCACAGATACGCAGTATTTT.

V is TRBV4-2 and J is TRBJ2-7; 8 nucleotides line up with TRBD2. The CDR3 sequence is 14 residues long. Germline V gene data show CDR1 as LGHNA and CDR2 as YNFKEQ. Trimming took 4 bases from V and 3 from J; bases not matched to a gene: 5. The CDR3 coding sequence is TGTGCCAGCAGCCCGGTGACTAGCGACTACGAGCAGTACTTC. This codes for CASSPVTSDYEQYF.

CDR3 in DNA: TGTGCCAGCAGCCCCCATTGGCATCCTGATGTTTCTGGAAACACCATATATTTT. It specifies CASSPHWHPDVSGNTIYF. The chain combines TRBV11-2 with TRBJ1-3, with no clear D. Germline CDR1 reads SGHAT; CDR2 reads FQNNGV. This CDR3 is 18 amino acids long. V was cut by 5 bases and J by 1 base, with 21 bases left in between.

This clone appeared once. The rearrangement joins TRBV7-2 to TRBJ2-3; 8 bases are a match to TRBD1. The CDR3 extends over 15 amino acids. The V and J ends lost 5 bases and 4 bases, in that order; junction bases with no gene match: 8. Germline-derived CDR1 and CDR2 are SGHTA and FQGNSA. CDR3 nucleotides: TGTGCCAGCAGCCCCCGGGACAGGACCTCAGATACGCAGTATTTT. Protein product: CASSPRDRTSDTQYF.

The chain is built from TRBV19 and TRBJ1-5; a possible D gene is TRBD1 (5 bases). The ends were cut back, 3 bases at V and 0 bases at J, with 12 bases in the middle. The germline CDR1 and CDR2 sequences are LNHDA and SQIVND (reference sequence). The CDR3 runs 16 residues. The CDR3 region has the DNA TGTGCCAGTAGTATTGTAACGGGGGTTAGCAATCAGCCCCAGCATTTT. This translates into CASSIVTGVSNQPQHF.

The chain carries TRBV7-6 and TRBJ2-7; 7 bases align to TRBD2. V dropped 7 bases and J dropped 5; count of bases not matched to a gene: 11. In germline, CDR1 is SGHVS, CDR2 FNYEAQ. The length of the CDR3 is 14 residues. The CDR3 reads CASNPRGLEHEQYF. For the CDR3, the DNA is TGTGCCAGCAACCCCCGAGGACTAGAGCACGAGCAGTACTTC.